The rows below give T cell receptor beta chains drawn from one sample of a study of graft-versus-host responses after intestinal transplantation. Only in-frame clones appear in the TCRdb table, and some are missing; sequencing was by immunoSEQ multiplex PCR. The sample records about 130,000 clones, around 90% being singletons. Their antigen targets remain unknown. The sequencing here drew on unstimulated CD4+ T cells sorted from spleen or lymph node cells, taken before intestinal transplant. The receptors were sampled from a human donor who received an intestinal transplant. The CDR3 runs from the conserved cysteine through the conserved F or W.

v_gene: TRBV9
len: 15
CDR3aa: CASSVITGSNTEAFF

v_gene: TRBV11-2
len: 11
CDR3aa: CASSLGQGAFF

v_gene: TRBV28
len: 15
CDR3aa: CASSLPGSGANVLTF

v_gene: TRBV5-1
len: 16
CDR3aa: CASSPRGQGPGQPQHF

v_gene: TRBV6-1
len: 13
CDR3aa: CASSWSDRETQYF

v_gene: TRBV10-3
len: 16
CDR3aa: CAISGGQGVYTGELFF

v_gene: TRBV11-2
len: 17
CDR3aa: CASSLETRGKAYNEQFF

v_gene: TRBV10-3
len: 12
CDR3aa: CAISERNTEAFF

v_gene: TRBV7-9
len: 14
CDR3aa: CASSGQSAYNEQFF

v_gene: TRBV10-3
len: 13
CDR3aa: CAISLDRGGEQFF

v_gene: TRBV2
len: 11
CDR3aa: CASSDEGFKFF

v_gene: TRBV7-2
len: 15
CDR3aa: CASSLEGTRNYGYTF

v_gene: TRBV5-8
len: 13
CDR3aa: CASSLVLAGVQFF

v_gene: TRBV9
len: 14
CDR3aa: CASSVVSSTDTQYF

v_gene: TRBV19
len: 12
CDR3aa: CASRGSNQPQHF

v_gene: TRBV9
len: 14
CDR3aa: CASSLDGTNQPQHF

v_gene: TRBV5-1
len: 17
CDR3aa: CASSLFAGSEGGNEQFF

v_gene: TRBV7-8
len: 13
CDR3aa: CASSLAGAYEQYF

v_gene: TRBV23-1
len: 17
CDR3aa: CASRRIPLLRSGNTIYF

v_gene: TRBV10-3
len: 17
CDR3aa: CATDNQFQGPRGDEQYF

v_gene: TRBV25-1
len: 12
CDR3aa: CASLRDRGGYTF

v_gene: TRBV5-1
len: 15
CDR3aa: CASSLAGQLTETQYF

v_gene: TRBV7-2
len: 16
CDR3aa: CASSLVLLAGGYEQYF

v_gene: TRBV6-5
len: 16
CDR3aa: CASSYSFRFEVDEQYF

v_gene: TRBV18
len: 15
CDR3aa: CASSPPPGGSEKLFF

v_gene: TRBV27
len: 14
CDR3aa: CASSLLIGYYEQYF

v_gene: TRBV7-2
len: 16
CDR3aa: CASSKTQGSTYNEQFF

v_gene: TRBV27
len: 17
CDR3aa: CASSTGIAGKAKNIQYF

v_gene: TRBV10-2
len: 14
CDR3aa: CASSEVSANYGYTF

v_gene: TRBV7-9
len: 13
CDR3aa: CASIPTGSYEQYF

v_gene: TRBV5-5
len: 16
CDR3aa: CASSSGPQGATDTQYF

v_gene: TRBV6-5
len: 14
CDR3aa: CASSPLRGTDTQYF

v_gene: TRBV6-5
len: 14
CDR3aa: CASSLSGPPYEQYF

v_gene: TRBV28
len: 15
CDR3aa: CASSAPGQGPQGQFF

v_gene: TRBV9
len: 15
CDR3aa: CASSLDRGPYNEQFF

v_gene: TRBV9
len: 14
CDR3aa: CASSVGGRYNEQFF

v_gene: TRBV6-4
len: 18
CDR3aa: CASSDSDRGENSNQPQHF

v_gene: TRBV2
len: 12
CDR3aa: CASSDDLNIQYF

v_gene: TRBV4-3
len: 14
CDR3aa: CASSQGSVNQPQHF

v_gene: TRBV4-1
len: 18
CDR3aa: CASSQGHSSGGWTDTQYF

v_gene: TRBV21-1
len: 17
CDR3aa: CASSKEAPGVGQETQYF

v_gene: TRBV7-3
len: 15
CDR3aa: CASSLTTDSNTEAFF

v_gene: TRBV4-3
len: 17
CDR3aa: CASSQEKGWRSTDTQYF

v_gene: TRBV10-3
len: 13
CDR3aa: CAISAGQNYEQYF

v_gene: TRBV7-2
len: 16
CDR3aa: CASSPQQGGVNQPQHF

v_gene: TRBV20-1
len: 11
CDR3aa: CSAHRGTEAFF

v_gene: TRBV13
len: 16
CDR3aa: CASSSGRSKPSYEQYF

v_gene: TRBV6-5
len: 13
CDR3aa: CAMREGVDQPQHF

v_gene: TRBV6-1
len: 14
CDR3aa: CASSGTTGKETQYF